The 25 T cell receptor beta chains presented below share a single source sample, sequenced in a study of shared T cell receptors in the human thymus. Only in-frame clones appear in the TCRdb table, and some are missing; sequencing was by immunoSEQ multiplex PCR. This sample has hundreds of thousands of clones, with approximately 95% found just once. Source material: thymocytes. These TCRs come from a human donor.

The chain is built from TRBV14 and TRBJ2-1, with TRBD1 matching 9 bases. Trimming cost V 0 bases and J 8 bases; bases outside gene matches: 8. The CDR3 is 16 amino acids. Germline CDR1 SGHDN, CDR2 FVKESK. CDR3 amino acids: CASSQEGTGYCDEQFF. The CDR3 nucleotides read TGTGCCAGCAGCCAAGAGGGGACAGGGTATTGCGATGAGCAGTTCTTC.

The V gene is TRBV27, the J gene TRBJ2-6; 12 bases map to TRBD1. This CDR3 region has 19 residues. CDR1 MNHEY and CDR2 SMNVEV come from the germline V gene (reference sequence). V dropped 1 base and J dropped 3; count of bases not matched to a gene: 7. CDR3 in DNA: TGTGCCAGCAGTTTATTAGGGACAGGGGGCGCCTTTGGGGCCAACGTCCTGACTTTC. Translating gives CASSLLGTGGAFGANVLTF.

This sequence joins TRBV19 and TRBJ2-1; 7 nucleotides line up with TRBD2. There are 15 residues in the CDR3. Germline V CDR1 and CDR2: LNHDA, SQIVND (reference sequence). J lost 2 bases, V lost 4 bases, and 5 bases had no gene match. As DNA, the CDR3 is TGTGCCAGTAGTAGCTCAGCGGGAACCTACAATGAGCAGTTCTTC. Its translation: CASSSSAGTYNEQFF.

The rearrangement uses TRBV27 and TRBJ2-3; 7 positions match TRBD2. Germline CDR1 reads MNHEY; CDR2 reads SMNVEV (reference sequence). After removal of 1 base from V and 0 bases from J, the junction contained 7 bases not matched to a gene. The CDR3 totals 17 residues. The chain's CDR3 is CASSLWPSGSSTDTQYF. The CDR3 DNA follows: TGTGCCAGCAGTTTATGGCCTAGCGGTTCTAGCACAGATACGCAGTATTTT.

The chain joins TRBV6-5 to TRBJ2-3; 8 bases line up with TRBD1. CDR1 and CDR2 from the germline V gene are MNHEY and SVGAGI. This CDR3 contains 15 residues. After removal of 6 bases from V and 1 base from J, the junction contained 6 bases not matched to a gene. The CDR3 coding sequence is TGTGCCAGCAGCCCGAGACAGGGGCGCACAGATACGCAGTATTTT. Translation gives CASSPRQGRTDTQYF.

The chain combines TRBV27 with TRBJ2-7, with 8 bases fitting TRBD1. This CDR3 region has 15 residues. With V trimmed by 6 bases and J by 3 bases, 10 bases remained unmatched. Germline V lookup: CDR1 MNHEY, CDR2 SMNVEV (reference sequence). In DNA form, the CDR3 reads TGTGCCAGCAGCCCCGGGGCAGGGGGCCTCTACGAGCAGTACTTC. It yields the protein CASSPGAGGLYEQYF.

This chain uses TRBV10-3 with TRBJ2-1; 9 nucleotides match TRBD2. Germline CDR1 reads ENHRY; CDR2 reads SYGVKD. CDR3 length: 15 residues. The ends lost 8 bases at V and 6 bases at J; junction bases unmatched: 11. Written as DNA, the CDR3 is TGTGCCATCCACCCTGGGAGTAGCGGGAGCAATGAGCAGTTCTTC. It translates to CAIHPGSSGSNEQFF.

The rearrangement links TRBV25-1 to TRBJ2-5; the match to TRBD2 covers 10 bases. V shed 1 base, J shed 5 bases, and the junction held 13 bases outside the gene matches. Looked up from germline, CDR1 is MGHDK and CDR2 is SYGVNS. CDR3 size: 18 residues. The CDR3 DNA reads TGTGCCAGCAGTGAATTAGGCCCGGCAGCGGGAGGGGGGGAGACCCAGTACTTC. Its protein is CASSELGPAAGGGETQYF.

The rearrangement joins TRBV9 to TRBJ2-7; 7 bases match TRBD2. Germline CDR1 and CDR2: SGDLS and YYNGEE. The CDR3 extends over 15 amino acids. J gave up 1 base and V 4 bases, and 8 bases lay outside the gene matches. The CDR3 nucleotides are TGTGCCAGCAGCCTTGGGACCGGGGGGTCCTACGAGCAGTACTTC. This gives the protein CASSLGTGGSYEQYF.

The rearrangement joins TRBV5-4 to TRBJ2-7, with 7 bases that match TRBD1. The CDR3 totals 15 residues. The junction had 12 bases not matched to a gene; V was cut back by 3 bases and J by 6 bases. CDR1 is SGHNT, CDR2 YYREEE, per germline (reference sequence). In DNA, the CDR3 is TGTGCCAGCAGCTCCGAGAACTTGGACAGGCCCGAGCAGTACTTC. This sequence encodes CASSSENLDRPEQYF.

V is TRBV30 and J is TRBJ2-1, with 7 bases lining up with TRBD1. CDR3 size: 13 residues. CDR1 GTSNPN and CDR2 SVGIG come from the germline V gene (reference sequence). J was trimmed by 5 bases and V by 4 bases; bases with no gene match: 5. The CDR3 sequence is CAWTPTGHNEQFF. Written as DNA, the CDR3 is TGTGCCTGGACACCGACAGGGCACAATGAGCAGTTCTTC.

This chain links TRBV5-1 with TRBJ2-7, with 8 bases fitting TRBD1. This CDR3 has 15 amino acids. CDR1 is SGHRS and CDR2 is YFSETQ in the germline V gene. V dropped 0 bases and J dropped 2; count of bases not matched to a gene: 4. The CDR3: CASSLEGQATYEQYF. As DNA, the CDR3 is TGCGCCAGCAGCTTGGAGGGACAGGCTACCTACGAGCAGTACTTC.

The chain joins TRBV6-6 to TRBJ2-3; no firm D call. V was cut by 5 bases and J by 6 bases, with 9 bases left in between. The CDR3 runs 12 residues. Germline CDR1 MNHNY, CDR2 SVGAGI (reference sequence). The CDR3 spells CASSRGGDTQYF. As DNA, the CDR3 is TGTGCCAGCAGTCGCGGTGGGGATACGCAGTATTTT.

The CDR3 nucleotides are TGTGCCAGCAGTTTCGGTCCCCGGGACACCAAGAACACTGAAGCTTTCTTT. This sequence encodes CASSFGPRDTKNTEAFF. This rearrangement joins TRBV28 to TRBJ1-1; D is possibly TRBD1 (6 bases). Germline CDR1 is MDHEN and CDR2 is SYDVKM. The CDR3 covers 17 residues. With 3 bases removed from V and 1 base from J, the gap between germline ends came to 18 bases.

This chain joins TRBV12-5 and TRBJ2-3, with 9 bases matching TRBD2. With V trimmed by 3 bases and J by 5 bases, 9 bases remained unmatched. CDR3 length: 16 amino acids. Germline CDR1 and CDR2: LGHNT and FRNRAP. Here the CDR3 DNA reads TGTGCTAGTGGTTTATCGCGGGAGGGCCAGGAAGATACGCAGTATTTT. It encodes CASGLSREGQEDTQYF.

This chain uses TRBV6-5 with TRBJ2-1, with D perhaps given as TRBD1 or TRBD2 (5 bases each). Trimming took 8 bases from V and 8 from J, leaving 22 bases between them. There are 15 residues in the CDR3. CDR1 is MNHEY and CDR2 is SVGAGI in the germline V gene. The CDR3 DNA is TGTGCCAGCGGAATCGGGACCCATTATAGGGATGAGCAGTTCTTC. The encoded protein is CASGIGTHYRDEQFF.

Concerning this clone: This sample includes further DNA sequences coding for the same CDR3. V is TRBV5-6 and J is TRBJ2-1, with a tentative D call TRBD2 (5 bases). There are 15 residues in the CDR3. Germline V gene sequence: CDR1 SGHDT, CDR2 YYEEEE. Trimming stripped 0 bases from V and 0 bases from J, with 7 bases between. CDR3: CASSLGGSSYNEQFF. CDR3 nucleotide sequence: TGTGCCAGCAGCTTGGGTGGGAGCTCCTACAATGAGCAGTTCTTC.

The V call is TRBV5-8, the J call TRBJ2-7; TRBD1 matches 9 bases. Per the germline V gene, CDR1 is SGHTS and CDR2 is YDEGEE. V lost 3 bases, J lost 3 bases, and 7 bases stayed unmatched. The CDR3 is 15 residues long. The CDR3 nucleotides are TGTGCCAGCAGCTCCCCTGGGGACAGGGACTACGAGCAGTACTTC. Residues: CASSSPGDRDYEQYF.

In this sample, this clone turned up once. The V and J genes are TRBV28 and TRBJ2-3, with D perhaps matching TRBD2 (6 bases). This CDR3 region has 12 residues. V lost 10 bases to trimming and J lost 4 bases, with 12 bases between them. Germline-derived CDR1 and CDR2 are MDHEN and SYDVKM. The CDR3 loop reads CAILGGSDTQYF. For the CDR3, the DNA is TGTGCCATACTTGGGGGGTCAGATACGCAGTATTTT. Full variable domain (missing parts from reference TRBV28 and TRBJ2-3): DVKVTQSSRYLVKRTGEKVFLECVQDMDHENMFWYRQDPGLGLRLIYFSYDVKMKEKGDIPEGYSVSREKKERFSLILESASTNQTSMYLCAILGGSDTQYFGPGTRLTVL.

The chain carries TRBV5-1 and TRBJ2-3; a weak D match, TRBD2 (5 bases). The V end lost 5 bases, the J end lost 2 bases, and 12 bases lay between the germline ends. Germline assignment: CDR1 SGHRS and CDR2 YFSETQ. The CDR3 loop spans 14 amino acids. DNA of the CDR3: TGCGCCAGCAGTAAGGACTTCCCCACAGATACGCAGTATTTT. The encoded protein is CASSKDFPTDTQYF.

The chain has TRBV5-4 and TRBJ2-1; TRBD2 matches 7 bases. Germline V gene data show CDR1 as SGHNT and CDR2 as YYREEE (reference sequence). V was pared by 4 bases and J by 9 bases, with 10 bases of the junction left unmatched. The CDR3 is made up of 14 amino acids. This chain's CDR3 is CASSPGREFSEQFF. In nucleotides, the CDR3 is TGTGCCAGCAGCCCCGGGCGGGAGTTTAGTGAGCAGTTCTTC.

The chain combines TRBV28 with TRBJ1-2; 12 nucleotides agree with TRBD1. This CDR3 has 15 residues. The J segment lost 7 bases and the V segment lost 3 bases, leaving 6 bases of the junction unmatched. Germline V gene sequence: CDR1 MDHEN, CDR2 SYDVKM. The CDR3 loop is CASSLGQGARSGYTF. CDR3 DNA: TGTGCCAGCAGTTTGGGACAGGGGGCGCGAAGTGGCTACACCTTC.

The J gene is TRBJ1-2, the V gene TRBV12-5, with 12 bases matching TRBD1. This CDR3 has 18 residues. The germline V gene has CDR1 LGHNT and CDR2 FRNRAP. The junction had 13 bases not matched to a gene; V was cut back by 3 bases and J by 5 bases. The CDR3 protein is CASGLGSDRGQGAYGYTF. The CDR3, as DNA: TGTGCTAGTGGTTTAGGTTCCGATCGGGGACAGGGGGCATATGGCTACACCTTC. Combining the CDR3 with reference TRBV12-5 and TRBJ1-2 gives the whole variable domain DARVTQTPRHKVTEMGQEVTMRCQPILGHNTVFWYRQTMMQGLELLAYFRNRAPLDDSGMPKDRFSAEMPDATLATLKIQPSEPRDSAVYFCASGLGSDRGQGAYGYTFGSGTRLTVV.

V is TRBV11-2 and J is TRBJ1-1; weak D call: TRBD1 (6 bases). Trimming cost V 1 base and J 3 bases, with 12 bases left between them. Per the germline V gene, CDR1 is SGHAT and CDR2 is FQNNGV. This CDR3 has 15 residues. The CDR3 region has the DNA TGTGCCAGCAGCTTAGCGGGGGGGGCGCACACTGAAGCTTTCTTT. It yields the protein CASSLAGGAHTEAFF.

The chain is built from TRBV5-1 and TRBJ2-3, with a weak D call TRBD2 (6 bases). Germline V CDR1 and CDR2: SGHRS, YFSETQ. V was shortened by 0 bases and J by 6 bases, with 17 bases between the two germline ends. CDR3 length equals 16 residues. CDR3 DNA sequence: TGCGCCAGCAGCTTGGACCGACGGCGGAGGGGTGATACGCAGTATTTT. Amino acids: CASSLDRRRRGDTQYF.